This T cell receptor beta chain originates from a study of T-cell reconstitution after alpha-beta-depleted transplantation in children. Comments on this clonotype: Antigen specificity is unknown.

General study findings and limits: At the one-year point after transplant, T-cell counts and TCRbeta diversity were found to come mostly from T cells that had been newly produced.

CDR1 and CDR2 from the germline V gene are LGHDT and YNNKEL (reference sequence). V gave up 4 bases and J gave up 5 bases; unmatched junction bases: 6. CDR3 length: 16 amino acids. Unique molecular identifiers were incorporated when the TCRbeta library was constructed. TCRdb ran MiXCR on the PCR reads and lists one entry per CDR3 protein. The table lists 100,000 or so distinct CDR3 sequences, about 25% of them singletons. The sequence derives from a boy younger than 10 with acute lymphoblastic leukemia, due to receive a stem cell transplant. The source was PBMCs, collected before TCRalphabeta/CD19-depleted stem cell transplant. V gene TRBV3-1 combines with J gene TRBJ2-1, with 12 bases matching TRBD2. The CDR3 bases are TGTGCCAGCAGCCTGACTAGCGGGAGAAGCGACAATGAGCAGTTCTTC. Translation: CASSLTSGRSDNEQFF.